The 16 T cell receptor beta chains given below trace back to one sample, sequenced in a study of OX40 agonist ivuxolimab in advanced cancers. Sequencing was performed with immunoSEQ multiplex PCR; in TCRdb, only in-frame clones are kept and a portion is missing. The table includes about 73,000 clones, roughly 90% detected once. Sequenced material: CD4+ or CD8+ T cells sorted from blood, taken in a trial of the OX40 agonist ivuxolimab. The receptors stem from an adult with an advanced solid tumor such as melanoma, head and neck, liver or kidney cancer.

The gene calls are TRBV4-1 and TRBJ1-1; 7 bases are shared with TRBD1. This CDR3 comprises 16 residues. Trimming cost V 4 bases and J 3 bases; bases outside gene matches: 11. Germline CDR1 reads MGHRA; CDR2 reads YSYEKL. The CDR3 region is CASSPGGGLVDTEAFF. The CDR3 DNA reads TGCGCCAGCAGCCCTGGAGGGGGCCTTGTGGACACTGAAGCTTTCTTT.

The chain links TRBV9 to TRBJ2-3; TRBD2 aligns across 9 bases. V lost 3 bases and J lost 3; bases outside the gene matches: 5. The V gene's germline CDR1 is SGDLS and CDR2 YYNGEE. The CDR3 length is 15 residues. This chain's CDR3 is CASSGSGGPTDTQYF. The CDR3 DNA reads as TGTGCCAGCAGCGGTAGCGGGGGACCTACAGATACGCAGTATTTT. Filled out from reference TRBV9 and TRBJ2-3, the complete variable domain reads DSGVTQTPKHLITATGQRVTLRCSPRSGDLSVYWYQQSLDQGLQFLIQYYNGEERAKGNILERFSAQQFPDLHSELNLSSLELGDSALYFCASSGSGGPTDTQYFGPGTRLTVL.

The chain couples TRBV11-2 to TRBJ1-1; unclear D gene. V gave up 1 base and J gave up 6 bases, with 3 bases separating them. CDR1 SGHAT and CDR2 FQNNGV come from the germline V gene. The CDR3 spans 11 residues. The CDR3 sequence: CASSLVSEAFF. The CDR3 DNA reads as TGTGCCAGCAGCTTAGTGTCTGAAGCTTTCTTT.

This clone has more than one count but fewer than ten. The rearrangement links TRBV4-3 to TRBJ1-3, with TRBD1 as a possible D gene (6 bases). This CDR3 comprises 17 residues. CDR1 LGHNA and CDR2 YSLEER come from the germline V gene. The V and J ends lost 1 base and 0 bases respectively, with 13 bases between them. Here the CDR3 DNA reads TGCGCCAGCAGCCAAGGGGGGGGCCTTAGCTCTGGAAACACCATATATTTT. Translating gives CASSQGGGLSSGNTIYF.

To note about this clone: The junction and the germline gene differ at one end; a read error may be behind it. The rearrangement joins TRBV7-9 to TRBJ2-1; D unclear. Germline V gene sequence: CDR1 SEHNR, CDR2 FQNEAQ (reference sequence). The CDR3 consists of 12 residues. CDR3 amino acids: CVSRQIGNEQFF. DNA of the CDR3: TGTGTCAGCAGGCAGATTGGGAATGAGCAGTTCTTC.

V usage is TRBV6-1 and J usage is TRBJ2-3; the match to TRBD2 covers 11 bases. Germline CDR1 and CDR2: MNHNS and SASEGT. V was clipped by 2 bases and J by 4 bases; unmatched bases: 2. The length of the CDR3 is 15 residues. For the CDR3, the DNA is TGTGCCAGCAGTGAATTTAGCGGGGGGGCAGATACGCAGTATTTT. Its protein is CASSEFSGGADTQYF.

J is TRBJ2-7 and V is TRBV5-4; no definite D call. The CDR3 covers 12 residues. V was clipped by 0 bases and J by 6 bases, with 7 bases between them. CDR1 is SGHNT, CDR2 YYREEE, per germline (reference sequence). The CDR3 DNA sequence: TGTGCCAGCAGCTTGGGACTTGGCGAGCAGTACTTC. It is translated as CASSLGLGEQYF.

The CDR3 spells CASSLVGATETRAYEQYF. For the CDR3, the DNA is TGTGCCAGCAGCTTAGTAGGGGCGACCGAGACTAGGGCCTACGAGCAGTACTTC. The chain links TRBV7-2 to TRBJ2-7; D perhaps matches TRBD2 (6 bases). Germline CDR1 reads SGHTA; CDR2 reads FQGNSA. The germline V and J ends were trimmed by 1 base and 2 bases, with 21 bases remaining between them. This CDR3 has 18 amino acids.

To note about this clone: Other nucleotide sequences from this sample produce the same CDR3. The rearrangement links TRBV5-6 to TRBJ2-1; possible D gene TRBD1, 6 bases. The CDR3 sequence is 14 residues long. Trimming removed 1 base from V and 7 bases from J, with 12 bases in between. The germline gives CDR1 SGHDT, CDR2 YYEEEE. DNA of the CDR3: TGTGCCAGCAGCTTGTACAGGGCTATGAATGAGCAGTTCTTC. Residues: CASSLYRAMNEQFF.

The chain uses TRBV13 and TRBJ2-1; 12 positions match TRBD2. This CDR3 has 16 residues. J gave up 6 bases and V 5 bases, and 8 bases lay outside the gene matches. Germline lookup yields CDR1 PRHDT and CDR2 FYEKMQ (reference sequence). CDR3 DNA sequence: TGTGCCAGCAGCCCCCGCGGGACTAGCGGGCCCAATGAGCAGTTCTTC. As protein: CASSPRGTSGPNEQFF.

J is TRBJ2-7 and V is TRBV27, with a possible D match to TRBD1 (6 bases). The V end was cut by 3 bases, the J end by 10 bases, with 13 bases between. The germline V gene encodes CDR1 MNHEY and CDR2 SMNVEV (reference sequence). The length of the CDR3 is 12 residues. For the CDR3, the DNA is TGTGCCAGCAGTTTTCCAGGGGATGAACAGTACTTC. Translated, it gives CASSFPGDEQYF.

J is TRBJ2-7 and V is TRBV29-1, with D maybe TRBD1 (5 bases). The germline CDR1 and CDR2 sequences are SQVTM and ANQGSEA. V lost 0 bases and J lost 2, with 11 bases in between. The CDR3 is made up of 14 amino acids. The CDR3, as DNA: TGCAGCGTTGAAGAGCTAGGGGTACCCTACGAGCAGTACTTC. This sequence encodes CSVEELGVPYEQYF.

Concerning this clone itself: Different DNA sequences within this sample yield the same CDR3. V is TRBV11-2 and J is TRBJ2-7, with 9 bases lining up with TRBD1. Germline assignment: CDR1 SGHAT and CDR2 FQNNGV. Trimming at V came to 3 bases and at J to 1 base, leaving 1 base not matched to a gene. This CDR3 comprises 14 residues. The CDR3 sequence: CASSLGTGSYEQYF. DNA of the CDR3: TGTGCCAGCAGCTTGGGGACAGGGTCCTACGAGCAGTACTTC.

The chain joins TRBV14 to TRBJ1-1; D is unresolved. This CDR3 spans 13 amino acids. The V gene lost 2 bases and the J gene lost 6 bases, with 10 bases spanning the gap. Germline V gives CDR1 SGHDN, CDR2 FVKESK. CDR3 amino acids: CASSQRSGSEAFF. CDR3 sequence (DNA): TGTGCCAGCAGCCAAAGGTCGGGATCTGAAGCTTTCTTT.

The chain recombines TRBV7-6 with TRBJ2-1, with D perhaps TRBD2 (5 bases). Trimming stripped 5 bases from V and 0 bases from J, with 14 bases between. The CDR3 totals 16 residues. Germline V CDR1 and CDR2: SGHVS, FNYEAQ. CDR3 in DNA: TGTGCCAGCAGCCCCACACTAGGAGGCTCCTACAATGAGCAGTTCTTC. Protein: CASSPTLGGSYNEQFF.

The chain joins TRBV29-1 to TRBJ2-2; weak D call: TRBD2 (5 bases). Germline values: CDR1 SQVTM, CDR2 ANQGSEA. CDR3 length: 15 residues. Trimming removed 0 bases from V and 0 bases from J, with 8 bases in between. The chain's CDR3 is CSVEESGSNTGELFF. The DNA of the CDR3 is TGCAGCGTTGAAGAATCGGGATCGAACACCGGGGAGCTGTTTTTT.